This T cell receptor beta chain was sequenced in a study of metastatic and nonmetastatic thyroid tumors. In the authors' workflow: Construction of a distant-metastasis classifier for papillary thyroid cancer relied on CDR3 differences across clinicopathological groups. With MiXCR, TCRdb called clones anew from the PCR reads. TCRdb's processing, not the authors', yielded these V and J calls. The table records around 6,700 clones, approximately 35% of them present only once. Thyroid surgery had not been preceded by any treatment in any patient. General observations from the study: Malignant thyroid tumors reportedly had TCR beta diversity that was significantly higher than in benign nodules, in blood and tumor.

The CDR3 consists of 15 residues. Germline trimming cut 5 bases from V and 6 bases from J; bases unmatched to any gene: 11. This clone was counted between two and nine times. The antigen is unknown. This sequence was found in a female donor with papillary thyroid cancer or a benign thyroid nodule (not recorded which). Some clones in this sample may be carry-over from other donors' samples. V usage is TRBV12-3 or TRBV12-4 and J usage is TRBJ2-7, with TRBD1 matching over 9 bases. The sample taken for sequencing was adjacent normal tissue. The CDR3 sequence: CASSPTHRGLGEQYF. The CDR3 DNA sequence: TGTGCCAGCAGTCCCACCCACAGGGGGCTTGGCGAGCAGTACTTC.